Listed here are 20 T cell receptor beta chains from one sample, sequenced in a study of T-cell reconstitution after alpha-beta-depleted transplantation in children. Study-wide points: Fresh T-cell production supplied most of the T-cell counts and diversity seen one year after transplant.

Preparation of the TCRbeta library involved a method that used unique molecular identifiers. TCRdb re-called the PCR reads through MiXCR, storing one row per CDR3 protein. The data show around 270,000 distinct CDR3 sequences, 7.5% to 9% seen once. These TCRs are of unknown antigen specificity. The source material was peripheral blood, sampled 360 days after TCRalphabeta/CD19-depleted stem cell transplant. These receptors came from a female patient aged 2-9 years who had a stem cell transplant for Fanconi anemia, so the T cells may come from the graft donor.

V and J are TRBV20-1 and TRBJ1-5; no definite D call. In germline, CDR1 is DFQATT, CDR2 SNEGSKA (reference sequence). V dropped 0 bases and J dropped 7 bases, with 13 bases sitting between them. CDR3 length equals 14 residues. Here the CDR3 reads CSARDLRGGQPQHF. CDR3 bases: TGCAGTGCTAGAGATCTGCGGGGTGGGCAGCCCCAGCATTTT.

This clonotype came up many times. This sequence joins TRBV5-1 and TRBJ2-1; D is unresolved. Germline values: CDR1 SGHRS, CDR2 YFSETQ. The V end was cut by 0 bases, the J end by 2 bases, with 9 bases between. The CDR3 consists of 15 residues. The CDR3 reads CASSLVSSAYNEQFF. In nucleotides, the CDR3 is TGCGCCAGCAGCTTGGTGAGTTCCGCCTACAATGAGCAGTTCTTC.

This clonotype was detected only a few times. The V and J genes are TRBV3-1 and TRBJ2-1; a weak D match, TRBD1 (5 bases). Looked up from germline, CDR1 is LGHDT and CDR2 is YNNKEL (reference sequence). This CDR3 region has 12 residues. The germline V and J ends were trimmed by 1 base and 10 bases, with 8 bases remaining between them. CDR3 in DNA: TGTGCCAGCAGCCAAGGGGGCACAGAGCAGTTCTTC. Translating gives CASSQGGTEQFF.

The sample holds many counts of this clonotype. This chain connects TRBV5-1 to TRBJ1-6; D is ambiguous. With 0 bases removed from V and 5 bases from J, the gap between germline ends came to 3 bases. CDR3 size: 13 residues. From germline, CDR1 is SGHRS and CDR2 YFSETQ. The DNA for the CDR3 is TGCGCCAGCAGCTTGGACCATAATTCACCCCTCCACTTT. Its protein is CASSLDHNSPLHF.

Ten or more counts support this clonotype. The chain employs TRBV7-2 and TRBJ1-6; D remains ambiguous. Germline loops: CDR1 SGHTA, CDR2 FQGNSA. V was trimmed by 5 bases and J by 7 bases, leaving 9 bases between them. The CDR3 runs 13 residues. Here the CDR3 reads CASSLRQNSPLHF. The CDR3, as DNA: TGTGCCAGCAGCCTTCGACAAAATTCACCCCTCCACTTT.

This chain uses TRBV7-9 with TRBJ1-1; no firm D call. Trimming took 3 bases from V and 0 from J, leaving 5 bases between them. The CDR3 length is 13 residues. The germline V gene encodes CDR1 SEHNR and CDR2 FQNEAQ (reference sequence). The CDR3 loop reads CASSFEVNTEAFF. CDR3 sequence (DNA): TGTGCCAGCAGCTTTGAAGTGAACACTGAAGCTTTCTTT.

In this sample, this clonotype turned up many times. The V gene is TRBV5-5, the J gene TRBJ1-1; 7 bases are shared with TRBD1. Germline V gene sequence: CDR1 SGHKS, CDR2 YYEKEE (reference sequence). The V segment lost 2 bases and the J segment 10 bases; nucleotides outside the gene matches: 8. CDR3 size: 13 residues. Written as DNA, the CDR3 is TGTGCCAGCAGCTTCGCGCAGGGGGTACGAGCTTTCTTT. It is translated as CASSFAQGVRAFF.

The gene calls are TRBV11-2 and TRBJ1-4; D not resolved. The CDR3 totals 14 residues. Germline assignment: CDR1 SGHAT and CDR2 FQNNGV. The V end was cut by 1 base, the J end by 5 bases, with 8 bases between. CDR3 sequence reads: CASSLGGQNEKLFF. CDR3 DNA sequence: TGTGCCAGCAGCTTAGGCGGGCAAAATGAAAAACTGTTTTTT. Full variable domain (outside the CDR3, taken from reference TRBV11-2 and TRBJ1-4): EAGVAQSPRYKIIEKRQSVAFWCNPISGHATLYWYQQILGQGPKLLIQFQNNGVVDDSQLPKDRFSAERLKGVDSTLKIQPAKLEDSAVYLCASSLGGQNEKLFFGSGTQLSVL.

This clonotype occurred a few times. As DNA, the CDR3 is TGCAGTGGGATTCCAGGTAGCAATCAGCCCCAGCATTTT. It yields the protein CSGIPGSNQPQHF. V is TRBV20-1 and J is TRBJ1-5, with D uncertain. Germline lookup yields CDR1 DFQATT and CDR2 SNEGSKA (reference sequence). CDR3 length: 13 amino acids. Trimming stripped 7 bases from V and 0 bases from J, with 10 bases between.

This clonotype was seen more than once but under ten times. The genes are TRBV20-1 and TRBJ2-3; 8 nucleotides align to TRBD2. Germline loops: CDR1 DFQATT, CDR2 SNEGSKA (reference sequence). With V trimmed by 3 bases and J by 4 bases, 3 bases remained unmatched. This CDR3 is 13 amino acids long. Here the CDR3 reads CSASGGGADTQYF. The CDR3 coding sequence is TGCAGTGCTAGCGGGGGGGGTGCAGATACGCAGTATTTT.

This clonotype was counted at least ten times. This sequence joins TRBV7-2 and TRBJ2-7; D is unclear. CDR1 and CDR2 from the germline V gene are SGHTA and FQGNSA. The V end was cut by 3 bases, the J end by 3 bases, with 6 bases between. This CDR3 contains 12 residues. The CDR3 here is CASSFRNYEQYF. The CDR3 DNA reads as TGTGCCAGCAGCTTTCGGAACTACGAGCAGTACTTC.

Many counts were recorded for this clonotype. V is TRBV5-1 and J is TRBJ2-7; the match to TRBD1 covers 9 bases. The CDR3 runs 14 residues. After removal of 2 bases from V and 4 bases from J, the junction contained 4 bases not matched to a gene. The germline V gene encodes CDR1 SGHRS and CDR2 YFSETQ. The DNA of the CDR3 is TGCGCCAGCAGCTTTCGGGACAGGGAATACGAGCAGTACTTC. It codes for CASSFRDREYEQYF.

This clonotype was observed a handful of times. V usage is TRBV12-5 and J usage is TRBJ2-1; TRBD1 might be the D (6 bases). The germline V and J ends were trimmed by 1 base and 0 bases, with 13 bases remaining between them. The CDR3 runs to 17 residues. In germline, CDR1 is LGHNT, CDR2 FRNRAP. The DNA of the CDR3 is TGTGCTAGTGGTTTGGCTACTACAGGGAGCTCCTACAATGAGCAGTTCTTC. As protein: CASGLATTGSSYNEQFF.

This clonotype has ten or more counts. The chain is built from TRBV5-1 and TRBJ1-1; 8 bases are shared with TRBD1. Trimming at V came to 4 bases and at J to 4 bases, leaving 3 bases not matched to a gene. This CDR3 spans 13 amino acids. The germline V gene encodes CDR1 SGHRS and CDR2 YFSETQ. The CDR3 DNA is TGCGCCAGCAGCGAAGGACAGGGCACTGAAGCTTTCTTT. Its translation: CASSEGQGTEAFF.

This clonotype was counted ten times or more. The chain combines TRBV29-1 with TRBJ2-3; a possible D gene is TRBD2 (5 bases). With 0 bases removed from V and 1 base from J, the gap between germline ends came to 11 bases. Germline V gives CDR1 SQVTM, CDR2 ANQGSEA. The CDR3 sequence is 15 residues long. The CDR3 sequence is CSVEEWESGTDTQYF. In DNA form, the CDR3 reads TGCAGCGTTGAAGAATGGGAGTCGGGCACAGATACGCAGTATTTT.

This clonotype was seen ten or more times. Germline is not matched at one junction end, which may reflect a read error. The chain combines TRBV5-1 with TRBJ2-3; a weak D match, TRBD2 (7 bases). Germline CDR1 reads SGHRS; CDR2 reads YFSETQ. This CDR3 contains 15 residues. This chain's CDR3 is CASSLGGGGTDTQYF. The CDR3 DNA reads TGTGCCAGCAGTTTAGGCGGGGGCGGCACAGATACGCAGTATTTT.

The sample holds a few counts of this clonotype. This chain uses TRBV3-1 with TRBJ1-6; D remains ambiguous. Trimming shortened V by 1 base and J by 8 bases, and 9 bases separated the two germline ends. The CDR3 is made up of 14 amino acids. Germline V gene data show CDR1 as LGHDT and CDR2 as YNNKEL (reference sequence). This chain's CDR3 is CASSQAGYHSPLHF. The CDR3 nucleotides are TGTGCCAGCAGCCAAGCCGGGTACCATTCACCCCTCCACTTT.

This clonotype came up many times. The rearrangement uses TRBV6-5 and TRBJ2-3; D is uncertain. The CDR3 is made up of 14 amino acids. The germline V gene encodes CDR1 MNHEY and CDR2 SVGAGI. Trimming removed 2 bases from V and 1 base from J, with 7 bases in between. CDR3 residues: CASSYALGTDTQYF. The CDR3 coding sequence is TGTGCCAGCAGTTACGCGCTAGGCACAGATACGCAGTATTTT.

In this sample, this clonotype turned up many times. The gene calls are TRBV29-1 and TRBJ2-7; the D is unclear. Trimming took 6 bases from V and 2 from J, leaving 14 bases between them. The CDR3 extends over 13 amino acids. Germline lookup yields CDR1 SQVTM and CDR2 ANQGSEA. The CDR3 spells CSVVSTLTYEQYF. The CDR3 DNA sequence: TGCAGCGTGGTCAGCACTCTTACCTACGAGCAGTACTTC.

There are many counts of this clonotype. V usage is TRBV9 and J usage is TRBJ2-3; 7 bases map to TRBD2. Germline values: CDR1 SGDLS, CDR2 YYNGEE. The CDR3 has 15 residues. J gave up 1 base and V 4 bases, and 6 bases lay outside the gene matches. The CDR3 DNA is TGTGCCAGCAGCACGCGGGACTATCGCACAGATACGCAGTATTTT. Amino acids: CASSTRDYRTDTQYF.